One and the same sample provided the 30 T cell receptor beta chains below, sequenced in a study of T-cell reconstitution after alpha-beta-depleted transplantation in children. A library of TCRbeta sequences, prepared with unique molecular identifiers, was generated. TCRdb processed the PCR reads anew with MiXCR; each CDR3 protein has one entry. The data show approximately 490,000 distinct CDR3 sequences, with about 10% seen just once and about 2.1% held by the top ten. Sequencing was performed on PBMCs, taken before TCRalphabeta/CD19-depleted stem cell transplant. The receptors stem from a child aged 2-15 years with inherited bone marrow failure, due to receive a stem cell transplant.

The rearrangement uses TRBV20-1 and TRBJ2-1; 13 bases agree with TRBD2. This CDR3 spans 14 amino acids. CDR1 and CDR2 from the germline V gene are DFQATT and SNEGSKA (reference sequence). Trimming took 3 bases from V and 7 from J; bases not matched to a gene: 3. CDR3 in DNA: TGCAGTGCTAGGCCGGGACTAGCGGGAAATGAGCAGTTCTTC. Translating it yields CSARPGLAGNEQFF.

Ten or more counts support this clonotype. The chain has TRBV10-3 and TRBJ1-1; D might be TRBD1 (5 bases). The V and J ends lost 4 bases and 7 bases respectively, with 10 bases between them. The CDR3 is 12 amino acids. Germline-derived CDR1 and CDR2 are ENHRY and SYGVKD. DNA for the CDR3: TGTGCCATCAGTGCTACGGGGGTTGAAGCTTTCTTT. This translates into CAISATGVEAFF.

The V gene is TRBV7-9, the J gene TRBJ2-7; unclear D gene. V lost 3 bases and J 6 bases, leaving 15 bases between the germline ends. Germline CDR1 is SEHNR and CDR2 is FQNEAQ (reference sequence). CDR3 length: 14 amino acids. The CDR3 spells CASSLAPSNSEQYF. The CDR3 nucleotides read TGTGCCAGCAGCTTGGCCCCTAGTAACTCCGAGCAGTACTTC. Using reference TRBV7-9 and TRBJ2-7 for the parts outside the CDR3, the full variable domain is DTGVSQNPRHKITKRGQNVTFRCDPISEHNRLYWYRQTLGQGPEFLTYFQNEAQLEKSRLLSDRFSAERPKGSFSTLEIQRTEQGDSAMYLCASSLAPSNSEQYFGPGTRLTVT.

CDR3 in DNA: TGCGCCAGCAGCCAAGATTTCGGCGGGAACGGGGGTGAGCAGTTCTTC. This sequence encodes CASSQDFGGNGGEQFF. The gene calls are TRBV4-3 and TRBJ2-1; possibly TRBD2 for D (6 bases). CDR1 is LGHNA and CDR2 is YSLEER in the germline V gene. Trimming cost V 0 bases and J 9 bases, with 18 bases left between them. CDR3 size: 16 residues.

This clonotype was picked up many times. The chain recombines TRBV10-3 with TRBJ1-5; D remains unclear. This CDR3 spans 14 amino acids. Trimming stripped 2 bases from V and 4 bases from J, with 9 bases between. Germline V lookup: CDR1 ENHRY, CDR2 SYGVKD. The CDR3 sequence is CAISEVSGNQPQHF. The CDR3, as DNA: TGTGCCATCAGTGAGGTTAGTGGGAATCAGCCCCAGCATTTT.

This clonotype was seen many times. V is TRBV4-3 and J is TRBJ2-7; D gene ambiguous. V gave up 0 bases and J gave up 3 bases, with 15 bases separating them. Germline CDR1 reads LGHNA; CDR2 reads YSLEER. The CDR3 has 16 residues. The CDR3 DNA follows: TGCGCCAGCAGCCAAGAAGCGCCCCCATTAAACTACGAGCAGTACTTC. Translating it yields CASSQEAPPLNYEQYF.

About this clonotype: Possible read error: a much larger clone is one base away. The CDR3: CSVQGPSSDTQYF. CDR3 DNA sequence: TGCAGCGTTCAAGGGCCTAGTTCTGATACGCAGTATTTT. This chain joins TRBV29-1 and TRBJ2-3; D not certain. The CDR3 totals 13 residues. The germline CDR1 and CDR2 sequences are SQVTM and ANQGSEA. Trimming removed 5 bases from V and 6 bases from J, with 15 bases in between.

The chain combines TRBV12-3 or TRBV12-4 with TRBJ2-7; 7 positions match TRBD1. This CDR3 has 14 amino acids. V lost 3 bases, J lost 3 bases, and 5 bases stayed unmatched. As DNA, the CDR3 is TGTGCCAGCAGTTTTACGGACAGGTTCTACGAGCAGTACTTC. It codes for CASSFTDRFYEQYF.

Many counts were recorded for this clonotype. This chain links TRBV7-9 with TRBJ2-2; D might be TRBD1 or TRBD2, each matching 6 bases. This CDR3 is built from 17 residues. The V end was cut by 2 bases, the J end by 0 bases, with 13 bases between. The germline CDR1 and CDR2 sequences are SEHNR and FQNEAQ (reference sequence). Here the CDR3 reads CASSLLGGPSNTGELFF. CDR3 coding DNA: TGTGCCAGCAGCTTACTCGGGGGCCCCTCGAACACCGGGGAGCTGTTTTTT. The complete variable domain, with remaining parts taken from reference TRBV7-9 and TRBJ2-2, reads DTGVSQNPRHKITKRGQNVTFRCDPISEHNRLYWYRQTLGQGPEFLTYFQNEAQLEKSRLLSDRFSAERPKGSFSTLEIQRTEQGDSAMYLCASSLLGGPSNTGELFFGEGSRLTVL.

Turning to this clonotype: It may be a read error: a sequence one base away is much more abundant. The rearrangement uses TRBV5-1 and TRBJ2-1, with 7 nucleotides matching TRBD2. V dropped 5 bases and J dropped 6; count of bases not matched to a gene: 14. Germline CDR1 is SGHRS and CDR2 is YFSETQ. The CDR3 consists of 16 residues. CDR3 protein: CASSYLGRGTFNEQFF. In DNA form, the CDR3 reads TGCGCCAGCAGTTATTTGGGGAGGGGCACCTTCAATGAGCAGTTCTTC.

This chain joins TRBV20-1 and TRBJ2-6, with D possibly matching TRBD1 (6 bases). Germline-derived CDR1 and CDR2 are DFQATT and SNEGSKA (reference sequence). CDR3 length: 16 amino acids. With 2 bases removed from V and 4 bases from J, the gap between germline ends came to 15 bases. The CDR3 sequence is CSARPTGWWGANVLTF. CDR3 bases: TGCAGTGCTAGACCCACAGGGTGGTGGGGGGCCAACGTCCTGACTTTC.

This chain links TRBV4-3 with TRBJ2-3, with D perhaps assigned TRBD1 or TRBD2 (5 bases each). This CDR3 has 18 residues. V dropped 0 bases and J dropped 2 bases, with 18 bases sitting between them. Germline lookup yields CDR1 LGHNA and CDR2 YSLEER. CDR3 residues: CASSQDVRRDPYTDTQYF. The CDR3 DNA reads TGCGCCAGCAGCCAAGATGTTCGACGGGACCCCTACACAGATACGCAGTATTTT.

This clonotype was observed at least ten times. The rearrangement joins TRBV25-1 to TRBJ2-2; either TRBD1 or TRBD2 may supply D (7 bases each). The germline V and J ends were trimmed by 6 bases and 3 bases, with 14 bases remaining between them. CDR3 length: 15 residues. CDR1 is MGHDK and CDR2 is SYGVNS in the germline V gene. The CDR3 bases are TGTGCCAGCAGCCAGGGGGGGGCAGACACCGGGGAGCTGTTTTTT. It codes for CASSQGGADTGELFF. Full variable domain (outside the CDR3, taken from reference TRBV25-1 and TRBJ2-2): EADIYQTPRYLVIGTGKKITLECSQTMGHDKMYWYQQDPGMELHLIHYSYGVNSTEKGDLSSESTVSRIRTEHFPLTLESARPSHTSQYLCASSQGGADTGELFFGEGSRLTVL.

This clonotype was seen many times. The genes are TRBV6-5 and TRBJ2-7; a possible D gene is TRBD2 (6 bases). The CDR3 is 16 amino acids. Germline values: CDR1 MNHEY, CDR2 SVGAGI. Trimming cost V 1 base and J 3 bases, with 16 bases left between them. The CDR3: CASSYFPSTGGYEQYF. The CDR3 bases are TGTGCCAGCAGTTACTTCCCCTCAACCGGGGGCTACGAGCAGTACTTC.

The table lists this clonotype with many counts. V usage is TRBV10-3 and J usage is TRBJ2-2; tentatively, D is TRBD1 (5 bases). This CDR3 region has 15 residues. Germline-derived CDR1 and CDR2 are ENHRY and SYGVKD. V was cut by 10 bases and J by 2 bases, with 17 bases left in between. CDR3 residues: CATRVGPLNTGELFF. The DNA of the CDR3 is TGTGCCACCAGGGTAGGCCCCTTAAACACCGGGGAGCTGTTTTTT.

This clonotype was seen repeatedly, ten times or more. CDR3 sequence: CASSFQGGEQYF. In DNA, the CDR3 is TGTGCCAGCAGCTTCCAGGGAGGCGAGCAGTACTTC. The chain couples TRBV7-9 to TRBJ2-7; a possible D gene is TRBD2 (6 bases). The V end was cut by 3 bases, the J end by 6 bases, with 9 bases between. From germline, CDR1 is SEHNR and CDR2 FQNEAQ (reference sequence). This CDR3 has 12 residues.

This clonotype was seen many times. This chain uses TRBV9 with TRBJ2-1, with TRBD2 matching over 10 bases. Germline V gene data show CDR1 as SGDLS and CDR2 as YYNGEE. V shed 1 base and J 4 bases; nucleotides not matched to a gene: 8. The CDR3 length is 17 residues. Here the CDR3 reads CASSVLAGAVQYNEQFF. In DNA form, the CDR3 reads TGTGCCAGCAGCGTACTAGCGGGAGCCGTCCAATACAATGAGCAGTTCTTC.

Of note for this clonotype: It may be a read error: a sequence one base away is much more abundant. The chain recombines TRBV7-9 with TRBJ2-1, with TRBD1 identical over 7 bases. V dropped 4 bases and J dropped 8; count of bases not matched to a gene: 14. From germline, CDR1 is SEHNR and CDR2 FQNEAQ (reference sequence). CDR3 length equals 16 residues. CDR3 loop: CASSWNTGQRVDEQFF. The CDR3 bases are TGTGCCAGCAGCTGGAACACGGGACAGCGAGTGGATGAGCAGTTCTTC.

In this sample, this clonotype turned up a few times. The chain joins TRBV20-1 to TRBJ2-7; TRBD2 matches 8 bases. Germline V CDR1 and CDR2: DFQATT, SNEGSKA (reference sequence). This CDR3 is 14 amino acids long. The trim removed 5 bases at V and 7 bases at J, leaving 13 bases unmatched. The CDR3 is CSAGKAGERREQYF. CDR3 nucleotides: TGCAGTGCTGGAAAAGCGGGAGAGAGAAGGGAGCAGTACTTC.

In its sample, this clonotype was seen many times. The V gene is TRBV5-1, the J gene TRBJ2-3; possibly TRBD1 or TRBD2 for D (5 bases each). This CDR3 has 16 residues. The germline gives CDR1 SGHRS, CDR2 YFSETQ. The germline V and J ends were trimmed by 0 bases and 2 bases, with 13 bases remaining between them. As DNA, the CDR3 is TGCGCCAGCAGCTTGGATGCCGGGACGGTCACAGATACGCAGTATTTT. Amino acids: CASSLDAGTVTDTQYF. The full variable domain, completed using reference TRBV5-1 and TRBJ2-3, is KAGVTQTPRYLIKTRGQQVTLSCSPISGHRSVSWYQQTPGQGLQFLFEYFSETQRNKGNFPGRFSGRQFSNSRSEMNVSTLELGDSALYLCASSLDAGTVTDTQYFGPGTRLTVL.

This clonotype was seen repeatedly, ten times or more. The chain couples TRBV28 to TRBJ1-1; 9 positions match TRBD1. V gave up 8 bases and J gave up 4 bases; unmatched junction bases: 8. The germline CDR1 and CDR2 sequences are MDHEN and SYDVKM. CDR3 length: 14 amino acids. The CDR3 loop reads CASLQGAVGTEAFF. CDR3 DNA: TGTGCCAGCTTACAGGGGGCGGTAGGCACTGAAGCTTTCTTT.

The chain links TRBV18 to TRBJ2-1; no reliable D call. V lost 3 bases and J 6 bases, leaving 9 bases between the germline ends. This CDR3 is built from 13 residues. Germline CDR1 and CDR2: KGHSH and LQKENI. The CDR3 sequence is CASSPFSLNEQFF. The DNA for the CDR3 is TGTGCCAGCTCACCTTTCAGCCTCAATGAGCAGTTCTTC. Based on the CDR3 plus reference TRBV18 and TRBJ2-1, the full variable domain is NAGVMQNPRHLVRRRGQEARLRCSPMKGHSHVYWYRQLPEEGLKFMVYLQKENIIDESGMPKERFSAEFPKEGPSILRIQQVVRGDSAAYFCASSPFSLNEQFFGPGTRLTVL.

This clonotype came up a few times. The chain has TRBV15 and TRBJ1-5; TRBD1 is a possible D gene (5 bases). The germline CDR1 and CDR2 sequences are LNHNV and YYDKDF (reference sequence). The CDR3 runs 14 residues. Trimming took 0 bases from V and 5 from J, leaving 8 bases between them. The CDR3 region is CATSRDRVDQPQHF. The CDR3 coding sequence is TGTGCCACCAGCAGAGACAGGGTCGATCAGCCCCAGCATTTT.

This clonotype was picked up a small number of times. This sequence joins TRBV6-1 and TRBJ1-2, with D tentatively TRBD1 (6 bases). This CDR3 has 17 amino acids. Germline-derived CDR1 and CDR2 are MNHNS and SASEGT. Trimming took off 5 bases at V and 6 bases at J, with 25 bases between the two ends. DNA of the CDR3: TGTGCCAGCAGTCCGGAGGGGCAGGGGCTCGGTCTGGATGGCTACACCTTC. Encoded protein: CASSPEGQGLGLDGYTF.

This clonotype appeared many times. The chain is built from TRBV6-2 or TRBV6-3 and TRBJ2-7; weak D call: TRBD2 (5 bases). The V gene lost 6 bases and the J gene lost 6 bases, with 18 bases spanning the gap. This CDR3 spans 14 amino acids. Germline V lookup: CDR1 MNHEY, CDR2 SVGEGT. CDR3 nucleotides: TGTGCCAGCAGCCGCGGATCCGGGGTATCCGAGCAGTACTTC. Residues: CASSRGSGVSEQYF.

This rearrangement joins TRBV19 to TRBJ1-5, with no clear D. CDR3 length: 13 residues. V was shortened by 5 bases and J by 3 bases, with 8 bases between the two germline ends. CDR1 LNHDA and CDR2 SQIVND come from the germline V gene (reference sequence). This CDR3 reads CASSSEINQPQHF. CDR3 sequence (DNA): TGTGCCAGTAGTTCAGAAATCAATCAGCCCCAGCATTTT.

This clonotype has a handful of counts. The genes are TRBV27 and TRBJ2-2, with 10 bases identical to TRBD2. CDR1 and CDR2 (germline): MNHEY, SMNVEV (reference sequence). This CDR3 contains 19 residues. The V and J ends lost 4 bases and 8 bases, in that order; junction bases with no gene match: 19. CDR3 in amino acids: CASSSHLSPAGGPSGELFF. DNA of the CDR3: TGTGCCAGCAGTTCCCATTTATCCCCAGCGGGAGGGCCCTCAGGGGAGCTGTTTTTT.

This clonotype was recorded many times. The V gene is TRBV5-1, the J gene TRBJ2-7; 7 bases align to TRBD1. Germline lookup yields CDR1 SGHRS and CDR2 YFSETQ. Trimming at V came to 4 bases and at J to 0 bases, leaving 7 bases not matched to a gene. The CDR3 extends over 15 amino acids. CDR3 bases: TGCGCCAGCAGCCCGGACAGGACCAGCTCCTACGAGCAGTACTTC. It translates to CASSPDRTSSYEQYF.

The chain links TRBV20-1 to TRBJ2-5; 9 nucleotides line up with TRBD2. CDR1 is DFQATT and CDR2 is SNEGSKA in the germline V gene (reference sequence). The CDR3 has 13 residues. The trim removed 6 bases at V and 1 base at J, leaving 3 bases unmatched. CDR3: CSATGLAQETQYF. The CDR3 nucleotides read TGCAGTGCAACGGGACTAGCCCAAGAGACCCAGTACTTC.

Details on this clonotype: A much larger clone sits a single nucleotide away, making a read error possible. J is TRBJ2-1 and V is TRBV5-1; possible D gene TRBD1, 5 bases. The CDR3 is 15 amino acids. Germline-derived CDR1 and CDR2 are SGHRS and YFSETQ. The CDR3 nucleotides are TGCGCCAGCAGCTTGAGGCAGGGAAGATACAATGAGCAGCTCTTC. This encodes CASSLRQGRYNEQLF.